A selection of T cell receptor beta chains follows, all from one sample in a study of blood T cell repertoires in COVID-19. Sequencing used immunoSEQ multiplex PCR; TCRdb keeps in-frame clones, though not all of them. The data hold over 130,000 clones, with approximately 87% observed a single time. Sequencing input: PBMCs or T cells enriched from blood (not recorded which). The receptor source for this set is a man aged 45-65 years in a cohort exposed to, infected with or recovered from COVID-19 (not recorded which). Both conserved end residues are trimmed from each CDR3. Size tells how often a clone was seen (once, few, many) or the class of an expanded clone, and some rows leave it out.

len	v_gene	abundance	j_gene	CDR3aa
13	TRBV7-6	NA	TRBJ2-1	ASSSLAGGYNEQF
17	TRBV21-1	NA	TRBJ2-2	ASSKDRGQVAGVIRELF
11	TRBV24-1	NA	TRBJ2-4	ATSGTQENIQY
14	TRBV5-1	once	TRBJ1-4	ASSFSPGQGNEKLF
12	TRBV19	NA	TRBJ1-1	ASALDRAYTEAF
13	TRBV6-5	NA	TRBJ2-7	ASSSRDRGAYEQY
7	TRBV29-1	NA	TRBJ1-2	SVAVSGT
15	TRBV18	NA	TRBJ2-3	ASSRTRTSVSTDTQY
15	TRBV19	NA	TRBJ1-2	ASSILELPPLNYGYT
13	TRBV7-9	few	TRBJ1-5	ASSLAEAPNQPQH
13	TRBV7-2	NA	TRBJ2-7	ASSNTGTSGGGQY
12	TRBV19	NA	TRBJ2-5	ASSPGGGTETQY
13	TRBV11-3	NA	TRBJ2-7	ASSLGGGSVYEQY
12	TRBV7-2	NA	TRBJ2-5	ASSLGPSGETQY
14	TRBV7-2	NA	TRBJ2-3	ASSPPWRGGTDTQY
13	TRBV25-1	NA	TRBJ2-3	ASSEGTTITDTQY
13	TRBV13	NA	TRBJ2-1	ASAKGGGITDEQF
14	TRBV28	once	TRBJ1-2	ASSSSAGVLNYGYT
14	TRBV30	NA	TRBJ1-2	AWSVPRLGANYGYT
16	TRBV5-1	few	TRBJ2-1	ASKPGTSGIFDRAEQF
13	TRBV5-4	NA	TRBJ1-2	ASSPQEGPYYGYT
17	TRBV6-2/TRBV6-3	NA	TRBJ2-3	ASSYGTSGFYRSTDTQY
14	TRBV7-2	NA	TRBJ2-2	ASSLAQGAISGELF
15	TRBV5-1	once	TRBJ2-3	ASSLAVSPGGTDTQY
12	TRBV5-1	NA	TRBJ2-7	ASSLAGPPYEQY
14	TRBV7-8	NA	TRBJ1-1	ASSSSPGNQNTEAF
13	TRBV7-8	NA	TRBJ2-3	ASSSSSWGADTQY
14	TRBV21-1	NA	TRBJ1-5	ASSKVKGTGNQPQH
13	TRBV5-1	NA	TRBJ1-4	ASSLVSGSNEKLF
12	TRBV6-5	NA	TRBJ1-2	ASSYGTENYGYT
12	TRBV13	NA	TRBJ1-5	ASSLYNSNQPQH
14	TRBV27	NA	TRBJ2-7	ASSPGLAGFSYEQY